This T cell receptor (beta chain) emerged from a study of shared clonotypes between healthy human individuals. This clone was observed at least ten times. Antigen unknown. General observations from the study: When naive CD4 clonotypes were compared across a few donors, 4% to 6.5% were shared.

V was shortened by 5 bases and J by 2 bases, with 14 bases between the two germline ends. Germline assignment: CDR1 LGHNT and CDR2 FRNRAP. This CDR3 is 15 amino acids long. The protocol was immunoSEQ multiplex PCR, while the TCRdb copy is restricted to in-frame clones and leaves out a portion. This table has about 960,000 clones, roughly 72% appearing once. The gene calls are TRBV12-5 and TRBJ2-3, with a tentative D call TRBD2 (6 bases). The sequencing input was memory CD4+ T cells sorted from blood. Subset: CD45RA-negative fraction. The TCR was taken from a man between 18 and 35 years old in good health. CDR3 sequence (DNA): TGTGCTAGTGGTGGTAGCCGGGGACTCACAGATACGCAGTATTTT. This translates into CASGGSRGLTDTQYF.